This TCR beta chain comes out of a study of blood T cell repertoires in COVID-19. About the study: Whether acute or convalescent, the COVID-19 samples came from the United States, Italy and Spain.

This clone was observed a handful of times. Produced via immunoSEQ multiplex PCR; TCRdb's table is partial and in-frame only. Among tens of thousands of clones listed, roughly 71% were seen once. CDR1 is LNHDA and CDR2 is SQIVND in the germline V gene (reference sequence). V lost 7 bases and J 9 bases, leaving 25 bases between the germline ends. This CDR3 has 16 residues. The TCR originated in an elderly woman with acute or convalescent COVID-19. The specimen was peripheral blood. This chain links TRBV19 with TRBJ2-1, with D possibly being TRBD1 (5 bases). The CDR3 bases are TGTGCCAGTATGCCTAGGGGCAAGGAAAGGCGAGGTGAGCAGTTCTTC. This encodes CASMPRGKERRGEQFF.